These 23 T cell receptor beta chains were all obtained from the same sample, sequenced in a study of CD8 T cells in Susac syndrome (dated by TCRdb to about 2019). The method behind the library was the immunoSEQ multiplex PCR assay. RNA was extracted using the RNeasy kit, and roughly 0.5 to 1 microgram was reverse transcribed with random hexamers. TCRdb reran the public reads through fastp at Q25 and MiXCR, keeping productive beta chains. Identical CDR3 protein sequences are pooled into one entry, listed with their most common genes and DNA. The sample yields roughly 180,000 distinct CDR3 sequences; more than 90% were counted once. The ten largest account for under 0.15% of the sample. Sample: CD4+ T cells from PBMCs. Every receptor here comes from a human donor in good health.

The chain is built from TRBV20-1 and TRBJ2-5; D is unclear. The germline CDR1 and CDR2 sequences are DFQATT and SNEGSKA (reference sequence). Trimming removed 3 bases at V and 2 bases at J, with 7 bases between. The CDR3 is 12 residues long. The CDR3 loop is CSARRLQETQYF. CDR3 sequence (DNA): TGCAGTGCTAGGCGCCTTCAAGAGACCCAGTACTTC.

The J gene is TRBJ2-1, the V gene TRBV5-1; D ambiguous. Germline-derived CDR1 and CDR2 are SGHRS and YFSETQ. CDR3 length equals 14 residues. Trimming left V 2 bases short and J 6 bases short, with 12 bases between. CDR3 sequence (DNA): TGCGCCAGCAGCTTCAACGCGGTAACCAATGAGCAGTTCTTC. This sequence encodes CASSFNAVTNEQFF.

This chain uses TRBV28 with TRBJ2-5; 8 nucleotides align to TRBD1. V dropped 3 bases and J dropped 1; count of bases not matched to a gene: 4. Looked up from germline, CDR1 is MDHEN and CDR2 is SYDVKM. The CDR3 runs to 15 residues. The CDR3 nucleotides are TGTGCCAGCAGTTTGGCGACAGGGGCCCAAGAGACCCAGTACTTC. It is translated as CASSLATGAQETQYF.

The chain joins TRBV4-2 to TRBJ1-2, with D uncertain. With 0 bases removed from V and 8 bases from J, the gap between germline ends came to 16 bases. CDR3 size: 15 residues. Germline V gene lookup returns CDR1 LGHNA and CDR2 YNFKEQ. CDR3 nucleotide sequence: TGTGCCAGCAGCCAAGAGCAGGCGGCTACGTGGGGCTACACCTTC. This encodes CASSQEQAATWGYTF.

This clonotype was recorded only once. The DNA of the CDR3 is TGCAGCGTTACTCCAGACAGCTGGGGCACTGAAGCTTTCTTT. This sequence encodes CSVTPDSWGTEAFF. This rearrangement joins TRBV29-1 to TRBJ1-1, with D perhaps matching TRBD1 (5 bases). V gave up 5 bases and J gave up 4 bases, with 17 bases separating them. CDR3 length: 14 amino acids. Germline CDR1 is SQVTM and CDR2 is ANQGSEA. Full variable domain (rest looked up from reference TRBV29-1 and TRBJ1-1): SAVISQKPSRDICQRGTSLTIQCQVDSQVTMMFWYRQQPGQSLTLIATANQGSEATYESGFVIDKFPISRPNLTFSTLTVSNMSPEDSSIYLCSVTPDSWGTEAFFGQGTRLTVV.

CDR3 loop: CSVESGGGDEKLFF. Here the CDR3 DNA reads TGCAGCGTTGAATCAGGGGGCGGAGATGAAAAACTGTTTTTT. This sequence joins TRBV29-1 and TRBJ1-4; 8 bases agree with TRBD1. The CDR3 has 14 amino acids. Unmatched junction bases numbered 5, after V lost 2 bases and J lost 6 bases. In germline, CDR1 is SQVTM, CDR2 ANQGSEA.

This chain uses TRBV3-1 with TRBJ2-5; 11 bases agree with TRBD2. The germline V gene encodes CDR1 LGHDT and CDR2 YNNKEL (reference sequence). CDR3 length: 15 amino acids. Trimming cost V 3 bases and J 5 bases; bases outside gene matches: 5. CDR3 sequence reads: CASSHSGGALETQYF. CDR3 bases: TGTGCCAGCAGCCATAGCGGGGGGGCCCTTGAGACCCAGTACTTC.

The chain links TRBV7-9 to TRBJ1-4; weak D call: TRBD1 (6 bases). Per the germline V gene, CDR1 is SEHNR and CDR2 is FQNEAQ (reference sequence). This CDR3 has 14 residues. Trimming removed 6 bases from V and 5 bases from J, with 13 bases in between. CDR3 in amino acids: CASSSRGGNEKLFF. In nucleotides, the CDR3 is TGTGCCAGCAGTTCAAGGGGGGGAAATGAAAAACTGTTTTTT.

The gene calls are TRBV20-1 and TRBJ1-1; D might be TRBD1 (5 bases). This CDR3 has 14 amino acids. V dropped 1 base and J dropped 4 bases, with 13 bases sitting between them. The germline gives CDR1 DFQATT, CDR2 SNEGSKA (reference sequence). The CDR3 reads CSARGGPGSTEAFF. The CDR3 coding sequence is TGCAGTGCTAGAGGGGGACCCGGAAGCACTGAAGCTTTCTTT.

The chain is built from TRBV29-1 and TRBJ1-2; D not certain. CDR1 SQVTM and CDR2 ANQGSEA come from the germline V gene. V lost 6 bases and J 8 bases, leaving 13 bases between the germline ends. CDR3 size: 11 residues. In DNA form, the CDR3 reads TGCAGCGTCTCCGGGGAGGGCGGCTACACCTTC. This sequence encodes CSVSGEGGYTF.

The CDR3 protein is CSANYPGSNQPQHF. The CDR3 coding sequence is TGCAGTGCCAATTACCCCGGGAGCAATCAGCCCCAGCATTTT. The chain links TRBV20-1 to TRBJ1-5; D gene uncertain. This CDR3 spans 14 amino acids. V lost 6 bases to trimming and J lost 1 base, with 13 bases between them. Looked up from germline, CDR1 is DFQATT and CDR2 is SNEGSKA (reference sequence).

The rearrangement links TRBV20-1 to TRBJ2-7; a weak D match, TRBD2 (5 bases). The germline V and J ends were trimmed by 3 bases and 7 bases, with 19 bases remaining between them. There are 14 residues in the CDR3. CDR1 and CDR2 (germline): DFQATT, SNEGSKA (reference sequence). The CDR3 is CSARPRENPGEQYF. In nucleotides, the CDR3 is TGCAGTGCTAGGCCTCGGGAAAACCCGGGAGAGCAGTACTTC.

The V gene is TRBV4-2, the J gene TRBJ2-3, with unresolved D. The V gene lost 4 bases and the J gene lost 5 bases, with 10 bases spanning the gap. The CDR3 sequence is 13 residues long. Germline V gene lookup returns CDR1 LGHNA and CDR2 YNFKEQ. Here the CDR3 reads CASSRAVEDTQYF. CDR3 nucleotide sequence: TGTGCCAGCAGCCGAGCCGTCGAAGATACGCAGTATTTT.

This clonotype was recorded a few times. The chain couples TRBV29-1 to TRBJ2-7; D may be TRBD1 (5 bases). The CDR3 is made up of 11 amino acids. V lost 6 bases and J 6 bases, leaving 12 bases between the germline ends. The germline gives CDR1 SQVTM, CDR2 ANQGSEA. CDR3 in DNA: TGCAGCGTGGGCAGGGCAGCCGAGCAGTACTTC. This encodes CSVGRAAEQYF.

The chain carries TRBV7-9 and TRBJ1-2; unclear D gene. Between the trimmed V and J ends, which lost 5 bases and 6 bases, there was a span of 7 bases. The CDR3 sequence is 11 residues long. CDR1 and CDR2 from the germline V gene are SEHNR and FQNEAQ (reference sequence). The CDR3 coding sequence is TGTGCCAGCAGCCCGAATGATGGCTACACCTTC. It translates to CASSPNDGYTF.

V is TRBV28 and J is TRBJ2-7; 9 positions agree with TRBD1. This CDR3 spans 15 amino acids. V trimming: 6 bases; J trimming: 3 bases; junction bases outside the gene matches: 9. Germline assignment: CDR1 MDHEN and CDR2 SYDVKM. The CDR3 protein is CASRSDGQGIYEQYF. CDR3 nucleotide sequence: TGTGCCAGCAGATCCGACGGACAGGGGATCTACGAGCAGTACTTC.

V is TRBV29-1 and J is TRBJ2-7; D is perhaps TRBD1 (6 bases). V was cut by 6 bases and J by 3 bases, with 12 bases left in between. CDR3 length: 12 amino acids. Germline-derived CDR1 and CDR2 are SQVTM and ANQGSEA. The CDR3 DNA follows: TGCAGCGTCCCGGGACAAAACTACGAGCAGTACTTC. This encodes CSVPGQNYEQYF.

Details on this clonotype: Since the CDR3 does not end with the conserved phenylalanine or tryptophan, this likely comes from a read error. V gene TRBV5-1 combines with J gene TRBJ1-1, with 9 bases aligning to TRBD1. With V trimmed by 0 bases and J by 6 bases, 6 bases remained unmatched. The germline V gene has CDR1 SGHRS and CDR2 YFSETQ. The CDR3 covers 15 residues. CDR3: CASSLEQGAGAEAFL. CDR3 nucleotides: TGCGCCAGCAGCTTGGAACAGGGGGCTGGGGCTGAAGCTTTCCTT.

The CDR3 region has the DNA TGTGCCAGCCACGCAGGGGGAAGCAATCAGCCCCAGCATTTT. Its protein product is CASHAGGSNQPQHF. The chain employs TRBV3-1 and TRBJ1-5; TRBD1 matches at 7 bases. V lost 8 bases and J lost 1; bases outside the gene matches: 5. The CDR3 loop spans 14 amino acids. Germline V gene lookup returns CDR1 LGHDT and CDR2 YNNKEL (reference sequence).

This chain links TRBV7-2 with TRBJ2-2, with D possibly TRBD2 on 6 matching bases. CDR1 is SGHTA and CDR2 is FQGNSA in the germline V gene. V lost 3 bases and J lost 5, with 7 bases in between. The CDR3 is 13 residues long. CDR3 DNA sequence: TGTGCCAGCAGCTTTGGAGGGACCGGGGAGCTGTTTTTT. Protein product: CASSFGGTGELFF.

The chain employs TRBV2 and TRBJ1-2; TRBD1 might be the D (5 bases). Trimming cost V 5 bases and J 12 bases, with 13 bases left between them. Germline values: CDR1 SNHLY, CDR2 FYNNEI. The CDR3 is 11 amino acids. The CDR3 DNA is TGTGCCAGCAGTAGGGACGGACGTGACACCTTC. Protein product: CASSRDGRDTF.

The chain employs TRBV20-1 and TRBJ1-4, with D possibly TRBD1 on 5 matching bases. CDR1 and CDR2 from the germline V gene are DFQATT and SNEGSKA (reference sequence). V shed 3 bases and J shed 5 bases, with 16 bases lying between them. The CDR3 consists of 15 residues. Here the CDR3 DNA reads TGCAGTGCTAGGGGGTTGGGACGGCCGAATGAAAAACTGTTTTTT. It codes for CSARGLGRPNEKLFF.

The chain employs TRBV4-2 and TRBJ2-7; D unresolved. Germline CDR1 reads LGHNA; CDR2 reads YNFKEQ. CDR3 length equals 15 residues. The V end was cut by 0 bases, the J end by 2 bases, with 11 bases between. CDR3 sequence: CASSQEGSATYEQYF. The CDR3 coding sequence is TGTGCCAGCAGCCAAGAGGGTTCCGCAACCTACGAGCAGTACTTC.